The subject of this entry is one TCR beta chain. Repertoires were generated with immunoSEQ multiplex PCR, while TCRdb's copy carries only in-frame clones and drops some. The sample records about 260,000 clones, around 89% being singletons. The record originates from a study of blood T cell repertoires in COVID-19. Germline V CDR1 and CDR2: MGHRA, YSYEKL. With V trimmed by 0 bases and J by 1 base, 4 bases remained unmatched. The length of the CDR3 is 17 residues. Sequenced input: peripheral blood. The clonotype originates from a man aged 55 to 70 who had recovered from COVID-19. V and J are TRBV4-1 and TRBJ2-4; 9 bases fit TRBD1. DNA of the CDR3: TGCGCCAGCAGCCAAGACAAGGACAGGGGTGCCAAAAACATTCAGTACTTC. Amino acids: CASSQDKDRGAKNIQYF.